What follows are 5 T cell receptor beta chains derived from one specimen sequenced in a study of CD8+ T cells in alopecia areata. TCR sequencing used cDNA made by reverse transcription of extracted RNA. Libraries were prepared by immunoSEQ multiplex PCR; TCRdb keeps only in-frame clonotypes and omits some of them. This sample has 270,000 or so clones, with 58% found just once. Regarding treatment: oral pan-JAK inhibitor, 5-10 mg twice daily. The sample consisted of CD4+ T cells sorted from blood, taken at week 24, from a patient treated with tofacitinib. The receptors originated from a human donor with alopecia areata.

This chain connects TRBV4-1 to TRBJ1-5, with a possible D match to TRBD1 (6 bases). The CDR3 length is 15 residues. CDR1 is MGHRA, CDR2 YSYEKL, per germline. V lost 1 base and J lost 2, with 9 bases in between. The CDR3 DNA is TGCGCCAGCAGCCAAGCCAGGGGAGGCAATCAGCCCCAGCATTTT. This translates into CASSQARGGNQPQHF.

J is TRBJ1-2 and V is TRBV4-2; unclear D gene. Trimming removed 1 base at V and 3 bases at J, with 9 bases between. The germline CDR1 and CDR2 sequences are LGHNA and YNFKEQ. The CDR3 covers 14 residues. CDR3 loop: CASSQVGGYYGYTF. CDR3 nucleotide sequence: TGTGCCAGCAGCCAAGTGGGAGGGTACTATGGCTACACCTTC.

This clone was recorded once. The rearrangement uses TRBV7-9 and TRBJ1-1, with D possibly being TRBD1 (6 bases). CDR1 is SEHNR and CDR2 is FQNEAQ in the germline V gene (reference sequence). V was cut by 5 bases and J by 0 bases, with 7 bases left in between. The CDR3 sequence is 13 residues long. This CDR3 is CASSRDMNTEAFF. CDR3 nucleotides: TGTGCCAGCAGCAGGGACATGAACACTGAAGCTTTCTTT.

The chain couples TRBV7-9 to TRBJ2-7, with D possibly matching TRBD2 (5 bases). The V gene's germline CDR1 is SEHNR and CDR2 FQNEAQ (reference sequence). Trimming stripped 1 base from V and 3 bases from J, with 10 bases between. The CDR3 length is 14 residues. DNA of the CDR3: TGTGCCAGCAGCTTAGGAGGGTCGGACTACGAGCAGTACTTC. Translated, it gives CASSLGGSDYEQYF.

The chain has TRBV7-2 and TRBJ1-1; TRBD1 is a possible D gene (5 bases). Germline V lookup: CDR1 SGHTA, CDR2 FQGNSA. Trimming stripped 3 bases from V and 0 bases from J, with 11 bases between. The CDR3 loop spans 15 amino acids. The CDR3 reads CASSFQQGMNTEAFF. CDR3 nucleotide sequence: TGTGCCAGCAGCTTCCAGCAGGGTATGAACACTGAAGCTTTCTTT.